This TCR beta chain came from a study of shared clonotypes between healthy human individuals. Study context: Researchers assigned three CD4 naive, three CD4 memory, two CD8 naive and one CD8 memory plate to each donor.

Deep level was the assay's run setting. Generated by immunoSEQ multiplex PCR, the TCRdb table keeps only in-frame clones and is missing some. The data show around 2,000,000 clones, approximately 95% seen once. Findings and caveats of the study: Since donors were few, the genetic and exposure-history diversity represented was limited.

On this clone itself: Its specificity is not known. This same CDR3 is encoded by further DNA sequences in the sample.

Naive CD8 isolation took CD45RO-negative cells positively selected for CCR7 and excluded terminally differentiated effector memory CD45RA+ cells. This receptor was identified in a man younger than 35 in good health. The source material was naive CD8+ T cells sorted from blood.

The chain's CDR3 is CASSLGQGSSYNEQFF. CDR3 coding DNA: TGTGCCAGCAGCTTAGGACAGGGGAGCTCCTACAATGAGCAGTTCTTC. The V call is TRBV7-9, the J call TRBJ2-1; 8 nucleotides align to TRBD1. This CDR3 has 16 residues. V lost 1 base to trimming and J lost 0 bases; unmatched junction nucleotides: 2. Germline V gives CDR1 SEHNR, CDR2 FQNEAQ (reference sequence).